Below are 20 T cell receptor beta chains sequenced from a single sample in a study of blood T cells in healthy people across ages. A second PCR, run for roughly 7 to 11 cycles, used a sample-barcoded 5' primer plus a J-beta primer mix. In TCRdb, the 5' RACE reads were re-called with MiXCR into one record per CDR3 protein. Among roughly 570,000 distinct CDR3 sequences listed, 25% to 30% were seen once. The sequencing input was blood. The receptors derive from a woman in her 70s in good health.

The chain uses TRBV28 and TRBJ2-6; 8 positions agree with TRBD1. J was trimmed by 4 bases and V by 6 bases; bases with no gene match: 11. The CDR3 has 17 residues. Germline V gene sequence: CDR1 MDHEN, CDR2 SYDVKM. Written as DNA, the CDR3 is TGTGCCAGCAGCTCCAGGACAGGGCGGCTAGGGGCCAACGTCCTGACTTTC. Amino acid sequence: CASSSRTGRLGANVLTF.

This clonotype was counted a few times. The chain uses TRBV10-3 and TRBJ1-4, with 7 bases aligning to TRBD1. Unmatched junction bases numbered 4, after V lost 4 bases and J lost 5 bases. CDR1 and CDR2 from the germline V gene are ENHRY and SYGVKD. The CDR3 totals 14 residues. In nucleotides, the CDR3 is TGTGCCATCAGTGGGGGGACAGAAAATGAAAAACTGTTTTTT. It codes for CAISGGTENEKLFF.

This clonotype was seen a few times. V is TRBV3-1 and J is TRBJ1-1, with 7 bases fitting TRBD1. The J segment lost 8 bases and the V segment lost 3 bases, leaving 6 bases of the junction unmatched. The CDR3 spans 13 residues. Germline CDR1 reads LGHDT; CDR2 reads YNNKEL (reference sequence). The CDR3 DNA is TGTGCCAGCAGCCAGGTCCCGGGACAGGAAGCTTTCTTT. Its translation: CASSQVPGQEAFF.

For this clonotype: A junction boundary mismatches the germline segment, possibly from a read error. CDR3 sequence: CASSAEGATNEKLFF. DNA for the CDR3: TGTGCCAGCAGCGCGGAGGGTGCAACTAATGAAAAACTGTTCTTT. The chain uses TRBV9 and TRBJ1-4; D remains unclear. Germline V gene data show CDR1 as SGDLS and CDR2 as YYNGEE. This CDR3 has 15 residues.

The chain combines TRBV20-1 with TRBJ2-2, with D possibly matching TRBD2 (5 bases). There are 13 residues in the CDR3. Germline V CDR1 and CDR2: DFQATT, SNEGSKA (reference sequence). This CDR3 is CAWRLRDTGELFF. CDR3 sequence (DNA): TGCGCGTGGCGACTACGAGACACCGGGGAGCTGTTTTTT.

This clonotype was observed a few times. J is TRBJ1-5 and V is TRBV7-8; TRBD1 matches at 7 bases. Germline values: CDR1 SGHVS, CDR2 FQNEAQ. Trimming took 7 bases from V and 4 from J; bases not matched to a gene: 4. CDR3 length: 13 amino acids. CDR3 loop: CASTTGWNQPQHF. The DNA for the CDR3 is TGTGCCAGCACGACAGGGTGGAATCAGCCCCAGCATTTT.

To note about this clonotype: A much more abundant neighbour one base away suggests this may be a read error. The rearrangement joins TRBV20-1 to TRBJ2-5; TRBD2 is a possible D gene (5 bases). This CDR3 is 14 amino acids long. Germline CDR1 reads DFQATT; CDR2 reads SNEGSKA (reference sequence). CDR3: CSGRDPGNQETQYF. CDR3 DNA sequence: TGCAGTGGTAGAGATCCGGGGAACCAAGAGACCCAGTACTTC.

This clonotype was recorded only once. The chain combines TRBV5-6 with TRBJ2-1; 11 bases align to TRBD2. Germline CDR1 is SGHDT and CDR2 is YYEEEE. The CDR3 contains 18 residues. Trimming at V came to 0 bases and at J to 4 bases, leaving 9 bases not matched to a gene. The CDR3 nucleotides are TGTGCCAGCAGCTTGGTTACACTAGCGGGGGCCATTTACAATGAGCAGTTCTTC. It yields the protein CASSLVTLAGAIYNEQFF.

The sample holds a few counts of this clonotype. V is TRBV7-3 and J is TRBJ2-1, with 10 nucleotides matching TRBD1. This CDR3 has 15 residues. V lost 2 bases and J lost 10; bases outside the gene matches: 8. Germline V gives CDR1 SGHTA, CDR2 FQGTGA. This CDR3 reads CASSLPGQGYREQFF. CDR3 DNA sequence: TGTGCCAGCAGCTTACCGGGACAGGGGTATCGGGAGCAGTTCTTC.

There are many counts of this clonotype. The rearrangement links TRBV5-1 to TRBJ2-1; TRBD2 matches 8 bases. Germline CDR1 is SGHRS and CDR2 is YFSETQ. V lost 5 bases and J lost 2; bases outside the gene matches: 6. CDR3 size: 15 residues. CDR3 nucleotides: TGCGCCAGCAGTTTACTAGCGGCTACCTACAATGAGCAGTTCTTC. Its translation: CASSLLAATYNEQFF. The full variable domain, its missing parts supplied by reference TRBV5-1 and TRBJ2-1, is KAGVTQTPRYLIKTRGQQVTLSCSPISGHRSVSWYQQTPGQGLQFLFEYFSETQRNKGNFPGRFSGRQFSNSRSEMNVSTLELGDSALYLCASSLLAATYNEQFFGPGTRLTVL.

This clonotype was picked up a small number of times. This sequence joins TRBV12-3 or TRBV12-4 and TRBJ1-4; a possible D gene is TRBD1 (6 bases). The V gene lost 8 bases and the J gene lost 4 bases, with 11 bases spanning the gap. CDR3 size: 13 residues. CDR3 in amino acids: CASDGGRNEKLFF. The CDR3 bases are TGTGCCAGCGATGGGGGCCGTAATGAAAAACTGTTTTTT.

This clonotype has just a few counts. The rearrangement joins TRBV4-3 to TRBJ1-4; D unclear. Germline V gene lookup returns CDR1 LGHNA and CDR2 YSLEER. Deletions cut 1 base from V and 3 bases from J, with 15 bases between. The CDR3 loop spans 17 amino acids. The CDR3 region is CASSQGARRRSNEKLFF. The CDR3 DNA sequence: TGCGCCAGCAGCCAAGGGGCGCGACGCAGGTCTAATGAAAAACTGTTTTTT.

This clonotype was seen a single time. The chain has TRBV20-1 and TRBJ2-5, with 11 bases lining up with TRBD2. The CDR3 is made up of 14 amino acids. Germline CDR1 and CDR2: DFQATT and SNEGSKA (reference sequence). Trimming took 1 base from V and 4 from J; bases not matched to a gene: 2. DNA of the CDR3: TGCAGTGCTAGAGGCGGGACTAGCGGAGAGACCCAGTACTTC. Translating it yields CSARGGTSGETQYF.

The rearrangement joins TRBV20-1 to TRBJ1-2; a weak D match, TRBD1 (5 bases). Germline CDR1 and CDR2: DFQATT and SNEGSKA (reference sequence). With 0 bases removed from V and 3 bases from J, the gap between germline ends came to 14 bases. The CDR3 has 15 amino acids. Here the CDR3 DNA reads TGCAGTGCTAGAGATCTTCGGGGCAAAGACTATGGCTACACCTTC. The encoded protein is CSARDLRGKDYGYTF.

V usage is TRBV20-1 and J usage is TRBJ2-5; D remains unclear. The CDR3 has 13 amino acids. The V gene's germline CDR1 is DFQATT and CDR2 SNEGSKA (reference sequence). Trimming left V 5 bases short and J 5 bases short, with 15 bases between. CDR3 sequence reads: CSASRILGETQYF. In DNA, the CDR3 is TGCAGTGCTTCCCGAATCTTAGGGGAGACCCAGTACTTC.

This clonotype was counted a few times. The CDR3 bases are TGTGCCAGCAGCCGTAACAGGGGGATGAATTCACCCCTCCACTTT. Its translation is CASSRNRGMNSPLHF. The chain employs TRBV6-2 or TRBV6-3 and TRBJ1-6, with TRBD1 identical over 8 bases. V dropped 6 bases and J dropped 7; count of bases not matched to a gene: 8. Germline V lookup: CDR1 MNHEY, CDR2 SVGEGT. The CDR3 length is 15 residues.

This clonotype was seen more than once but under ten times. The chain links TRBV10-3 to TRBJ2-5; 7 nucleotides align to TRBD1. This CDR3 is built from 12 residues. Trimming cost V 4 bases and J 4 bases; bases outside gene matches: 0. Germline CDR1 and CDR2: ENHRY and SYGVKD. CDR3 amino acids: CAISAGGETQYF. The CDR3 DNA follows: TGTGCCATCAGTGCAGGGGGAGAGACCCAGTACTTC.

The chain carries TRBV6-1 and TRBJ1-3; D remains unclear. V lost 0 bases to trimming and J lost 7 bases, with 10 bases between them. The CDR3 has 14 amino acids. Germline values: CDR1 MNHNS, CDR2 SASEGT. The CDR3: CASSEAGRGNTIYF. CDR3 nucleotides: TGTGCCAGCAGTGAAGCAGGGCGTGGGAACACCATATATTTT.

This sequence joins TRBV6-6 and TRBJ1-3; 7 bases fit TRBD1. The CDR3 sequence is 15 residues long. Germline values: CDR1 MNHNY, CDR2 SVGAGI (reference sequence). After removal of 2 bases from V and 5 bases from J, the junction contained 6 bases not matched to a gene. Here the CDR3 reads CASSYPVTGRNTIYF. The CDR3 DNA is TGTGCCAGCAGTTACCCAGTGACAGGGCGAAACACCATATATTTT.

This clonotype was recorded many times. The CDR3 loop is CASSLGQVQETQYF. CDR3 DNA sequence: TGTGCCAGCAGCTTAGGACAGGTCCAAGAGACCCAGTACTTC. The genes are TRBV7-9 and TRBJ2-5; D is perhaps TRBD1 (6 bases). In germline, CDR1 is SEHNR, CDR2 FQNEAQ (reference sequence). The V end lost 1 base, the J end lost 1 base, and 7 bases lay between the germline ends. The CDR3 is 14 residues long.